This T cell receptor (beta chain) was captured in a study of cytomegalovirus exposure and HLA in healthy donors. Broader study findings: In vitro experiments confirmed that a few CMV-associated chains were specific for CMV antigens. Sequence variants that were highly shared formed a cluster that was likely a sequencing artifact.

In germline, CDR1 is MNHEY, CDR2 SVGAGI. The length of the CDR3 is 13 residues. Losses at the gene ends were 4 bases for V and 12 bases for J; bases not matched to a gene: 6. Primers: 60 Vbeta forward and 13 Jbeta reverse. The assay was immunoSEQ multiplex PCR, and TCRdb's table has in-frame clones only and misses some. The sample shows around 130,000 clones, and approximately 1.5% sits with its ten largest clones. Donors counted as nominally healthy when sampled, yet unrecorded immune exposures were likely. Details on this clone: The antigen is not known.

The chain combines TRBV6-5 with TRBJ2-3; 11 bases are shared with TRBD1. The source material was PBMCs. The receptor's source is a woman aged 35 to 49 in good health and CMV-seronegative. The CDR3 sequence is CASSLGGTGGQYF. The CDR3, as DNA: TGTGCCAGCAGTTTGGGAGGGACAGGGGGTCAGTATTTT.